This TCR beta chain was obtained from a study of beta chain features in type 1 diabetes. Study details: Across the samples, 107,917,701 sorted cells were examined in total.

The CDR3 sequence is 15 residues long. Germline CDR1 reads KGHSH; CDR2 reads LQKENI. V lost 6 bases, J lost 0 bases, and 13 bases lay in between. The authors reverse transcribed all of the isolated RNA, so sequencing captured expressed TCRB transcripts. Repertoires were generated with immunoSEQ multiplex PCR, while TCRdb's copy carries only in-frame clones and drops some. The sample lists about 700,000 clones; roughly an eighth were seen once. CD4+ naive, central memory, regulatory and stem cell-like memory subsets were isolated by sorting on CD45RO/CCR7/CD25/CD127/CD95/CD27. Comment on this clone: Its antigen remains unknown.

Study outcomes and limitations: In comparison with healthy donors, patients had naive, central memory and Treg TCRB repertoires that appeared more similar. TCRB CDR3s were moderately but significantly shorter in Type 1 diabetes patients in all four CD4+ subsets.

The sequenced sample was naive CD4+ T cells from blood. The TCR sequence derives from a man between 18 and 29 years old with type 1 diabetes. V and J are TRBV18 and TRBJ2-3; D may be TRBD2 (6 bases). CDR3 DNA: TGTGCCAGCTCCGGGGGACTCACCAGCACAGATACGCAGTATTTT. It yields the protein CASSGGLTSTDTQYF.